The entry below describes one T cell receptor (beta chain). Its antigen remains unknown. Profiled with immunoSEQ multiplex PCR; TCRdb holds only in-frame clones, not every one. The sample has some 120,000 clones, around 84% seen once. This sample stems from a study of radiation and T cells in renal cell carcinoma. Across the whole study: Nephrectomy followed 15 Gy stereotactic body radiation by 4 weeks.

This sample's time point: baseline pretreatment blood. This sample's treatment: 15 Gy SBRT to primary tumor, nephrectomy 4 weeks later. Clear cell pathology was present in this patient's renal cell carcinoma. General study points: In blood, top tumor clones expanded by 2 weeks, shrinking by 4. Baseline intratumoral clonotype presence is unknown without pretreatment biopsies.

Trimming removed 0 bases at V and 8 bases at J, with 13 bases between. Looked up from germline, CDR1 is SGHTA and CDR2 is FQGNSA. CDR3 length: 14 amino acids. Sequencing used blood, obtained from a patient whose treatment included radiotherapy and nephrectomy. The chain combines TRBV7-2 with TRBJ1-2; D possibly corresponds to TRBD1 (6 bases). This sequence was found in an older woman with renal cell carcinoma. As DNA, the CDR3 is TGTGCCAGCAGCTTAGCGGCAGGGGCAGGGGGCTACACCTTC. It specifies CASSLAAGAGGYTF. Combining the CDR3 with reference TRBV7-2 and TRBJ1-2 gives the whole variable domain GAGVSQSPSNKVTEKGKDVELRCDPISGHTALYWYRQSLGQGLEFLIYFQGNSAPDKSGLPSDRFSAERTGGSVSTLTIQRTQQEDSAVYLCASSLAAGAGGYTFGSGTRLTVV.